Listed here are 11 T cell receptor beta chains from one sample, sequenced in a study of blood T cells in healthy people across ages. Using a J-beta primer mix together with a sample-barcoded 5' primer, a second PCR was run for about 7 to 12 cycles. In TCRdb, the 5' RACE reads were re-called with MiXCR into one record per CDR3 protein. The sample lists roughly 800,000 distinct CDR3 sequences; about 37% were seen once. Sequenced material: blood. The receptors were sampled from a man aged 18 to 29 in good health.

CDR3 DNA sequence: TGTGCCACCAGCAGATACAGGGGGCGCGAAGCTTTCTTT. Translating it yields CATSRYRGREAFF. The chain links TRBV15 to TRBJ1-1, with 9 positions matching TRBD1. Trimming at V came to 2 bases and at J to 8 bases, leaving 3 bases not matched to a gene. Germline lookup yields CDR1 LNHNV and CDR2 YYDKDF (reference sequence). This CDR3 has 13 residues.

This clonotype was detected only a few times. The chain couples TRBV6-5 to TRBJ1-2; 11 bases map to TRBD1. Looked up from germline, CDR1 is MNHEY and CDR2 is SVGAGI. The CDR3 is 13 residues long. J lost 11 bases, V lost 6 bases, and 8 bases had no gene match. In nucleotides, the CDR3 is TGTGCCAGCAGGGTCGGACAGGGGGCCAGGTACACCTTC. This translates into CASRVGQGARYTF.

Concerning this clonotype: The conserved final phenylalanine or tryptophan is absent from the CDR3, which likely points to a read error. The V call is TRBV9, the J call TRBJ2-3; D call uncertain. Germline assignment: CDR1 SGDLS and CDR2 YYNGEE. The CDR3 is 15 residues long. V lost 0 bases to trimming and J lost 0 bases, with 8 bases between them. CDR3 DNA sequence: TGTGCCAGCAGCGTAGGAGAGACTAGCACAGATACGCAGTATTCT. Its translation is CASSVGETSTDTQYS.

This chain links TRBV7-2 with TRBJ1-4; D is perhaps TRBD1 (6 bases). CDR1 SGHTA and CDR2 FQGNSA come from the germline V gene. This CDR3 spans 13 amino acids. V was pared by 3 bases and J by 7 bases, with 9 bases between. CDR3 loop: CASSFRGSEKLFF. CDR3 bases: TGTGCCAGCAGCTTTAGGGGGAGTGAAAAACTGTTTTTT.

The V call is TRBV20-1, the J call TRBJ2-7; 15 bases match TRBD2. The J segment lost 0 bases and the V segment lost 5 bases, leaving 2 bases of the junction unmatched. The CDR3 has 15 amino acids. In germline, CDR1 is DFQATT, CDR2 SNEGSKA (reference sequence). This CDR3 is CSAGLAGGSSYEQYF. The CDR3 region has the DNA TGCAGTGCTGGACTAGCGGGGGGGAGCTCCTACGAGCAGTACTTC.

This clonotype was seen only a few times. This chain connects TRBV5-5 to TRBJ2-7, with D perhaps matching TRBD2 (6 bases). CDR1 SGHKS and CDR2 YYEKEE come from the germline V gene (reference sequence). Trimming took 3 bases from V and 2 from J, leaving 15 bases between them. The CDR3 totals 15 residues. The CDR3 sequence is CASSCTRGSTYEQYF. CDR3 nucleotide sequence: TGTGCCAGCAGCTGCACTCGGGGGTCGACCTACGAGCAGTACTTC.

This clonotype has a count of ten or more. The chain employs TRBV10-3 and TRBJ2-3; perhaps D is TRBD1 or TRBD2 (5 bases each). Germline V lookup: CDR1 ENHRY, CDR2 SYGVKD. The CDR3 consists of 14 residues. V was clipped by 4 bases and J by 5 bases, with 13 bases between them. The CDR3 is CAISGPSGGDTQYF. CDR3 bases: TGTGCCATCAGTGGACCGTCTGGGGGAGATACGCAGTATTTT.

This chain uses TRBV12-3 or TRBV12-4 with TRBJ1-6, with D unclear. V was cut by 3 bases and J by 6 bases, with 3 bases left in between. The CDR3 runs to 12 residues. CDR3 sequence (DNA): TGTGCCAGCAGTTTGATTAATTCACCCCTCCACTTT. Translated, it gives CASSLINSPLHF.

The genes are TRBV2 and TRBJ2-7, with 10 bases identical to TRBD1. CDR3 length equals 14 residues. Looked up from germline, CDR1 is SNHLY and CDR2 is FYNNEI. Trimming took 6 bases from V and 7 from J; bases not matched to a gene: 9. CDR3 in amino acids: CASSRDRGDNEQYF. The CDR3 DNA reads as TGTGCCAGCAGCCGGGACAGGGGCGACAATGAGCAGTACTTC.

This clonotype came up a few times. The chain has TRBV12-3 or TRBV12-4 and TRBJ2-1; 15 nucleotides match TRBD2. J lost 4 bases, V lost 6 bases, and 10 bases had no gene match. CDR3 size: 18 residues. CDR3 protein: CASSSPGLAGGPYNEQFF. CDR3 in DNA: TGTGCCAGCAGCTCACCGGGACTAGCGGGGGGACCTTACAATGAGCAGTTCTTC.

The genes are TRBV4-3 and TRBJ2-1; D may be TRBD2 (6 bases). The V and J ends lost 3 bases and 8 bases respectively, with 14 bases between them. There are 14 residues in the CDR3. The germline V gene has CDR1 LGHNA and CDR2 YSLEER. The CDR3: CASSQAGPLDEQFF. The CDR3 region has the DNA TGCGCCAGCAGCCAGGCGGGACCACTGGATGAGCAGTTCTTC.